The 29 T cell receptor beta chains below all came from one sample that was sequenced in a study of cytomegalovirus exposure and HLA in healthy donors. PCR involved 60 Vbeta and 13 Jbeta primers. Method: immunoSEQ multiplex PCR; TCRdb's copy keeps in-frame clones and lacks some. The sample consists of 150,000 to 200,000 clones, 70% to 75% of them appearing once. What was sequenced was PBMCs. These receptors came from a young man in good health and CMV-seropositive.

This clone occurred once. The rearrangement links TRBV27 to TRBJ2-5; D remains ambiguous. Germline CDR1 reads MNHEY; CDR2 reads SMNVEV (reference sequence). The CDR3 has 11 amino acids. The ends were cut back, 4 bases at V and 3 bases at J, with 3 bases in the middle. The CDR3 loop reads CASSSEETQYF. CDR3 DNA: TGTGCCAGCAGTTCGGAAGAGACCCAGTACTTC.

J is TRBJ1-4 and V is TRBV2; D not certain. Trimming left V 7 bases short and J 0 bases short, with 9 bases between. From germline, CDR1 is SNHLY and CDR2 FYNNEI. The length of the CDR3 is 14 residues. The CDR3 protein is CASNPQSTNEKLFF. The CDR3 DNA reads TGTGCCAGCAACCCCCAGTCAACTAATGAAAAACTGTTTTTT. Full variable domain (rest looked up from reference TRBV2 and TRBJ1-4): EPEVTQTPSHQVTQMGQEVILRCVPISNHLYFYWYRQILGQKVEFLVSFYNNEISEKSEIFDDQFSVERPDGSNFTLKIRSTKLEDSAMYFCASNPQSTNEKLFFGSGTQLSVL.

As to this clone: Distinct nucleotide sequences in the sample also encode this CDR3. The DNA of the CDR3 is TGTGCCTGGAGTGGACTAGCGGGGAATGAGCAGTTCTTC. Translated: CAWSGLAGNEQFF. The genes are TRBV30 and TRBJ2-1, with 11 bases matching TRBD2. J gave up 7 bases and V 1 base, and 0 bases lay outside the gene matches. The CDR3 consists of 13 residues. From germline, CDR1 is GTSNPN and CDR2 SVGIG (reference sequence).

This clone was recorded a few times. The V and J genes are TRBV6-1 and TRBJ1-4; D may be TRBD1 (6 bases). Germline V gene data show CDR1 as MNHNS and CDR2 as SASEGT. This CDR3 has 17 residues. Trimming pared 3 bases from V and 1 base from J, leaving 15 bases between. The DNA of the CDR3 is TGTGCCAGCAGTGAGAGCAGGGGAATGGGAACTAATGAAAAACTGTTTTTT. Translated, it gives CASSESRGMGTNEKLFF.

The chain carries TRBV6-6 and TRBJ1-1, with 7 bases identical to TRBD1. Germline CDR1 MNHNY, CDR2 SVGAGI (reference sequence). This CDR3 has 14 amino acids. V lost 6 bases to trimming and J lost 3 bases; unmatched junction nucleotides: 7. CDR3 DNA: TGTGCCAGCAGCAGTACAGGGGTGGACACTGAAGCTTTCTTT. It translates to CASSSTGVDTEAFF.

J is TRBJ2-7 and V is TRBV6-5; D is possibly TRBD2 (6 bases). Trimming took off 4 bases at V and 6 bases at J, with 10 bases between the two ends. This CDR3 has 12 residues. In germline, CDR1 is MNHEY, CDR2 SVGAGI. The CDR3 region has the DNA TGTGCCAGCAGTTGGACTACGTGCGAGCAGTACGTC. It is translated as CASSWTTCEQYV.

The CDR3 DNA follows: TGTGCCAGCAGTGAGGGGACAGGGTTGAGCAATCAGCCCCAGCATTTT. Its translation: CASSEGTGLSNQPQHF. The chain couples TRBV6-1 to TRBJ1-5, with TRBD1 matching 9 bases. The V gene's germline CDR1 is MNHNS and CDR2 SASEGT. CDR3 length: 16 residues. V lost 3 bases to trimming and J lost 1 base; unmatched junction nucleotides: 4.

This clone was counted once. The chain uses TRBV2 and TRBJ1-5, with D maybe TRBD1 (5 bases). Germline CDR1 is SNHLY and CDR2 is FYNNEI. Trimming left V 11 bases short and J 6 bases short, with 17 bases between. The CDR3 totals 13 residues. CDR3 sequence reads: CAGHQGWGQPQHF. DNA for the CDR3: TGTGCCGGACACCAAGGTTGGGGTCAGCCCCAGCATTTT.

This clone showed up just a few times. V gene TRBV6-1 combines with J gene TRBJ1-1; 9 nucleotides align to TRBD1. V was pared by 6 bases and J by 0 bases, with 5 bases of the junction left unmatched. CDR3 length: 15 residues. CDR1 and CDR2 from the germline V gene are MNHNS and SASEGT. The CDR3, as DNA: TGTGCCAGCAGGAGGGGGGACAGGGTGAACACTGAAGCTTTCTTT. This codes for CASRRGDRVNTEAFF.

The V call is TRBV27, the J call TRBJ2-4; TRBD2 aligns across 11 bases. This CDR3 has 17 amino acids. After removal of 6 bases from V and 0 bases from J, the junction contained 7 bases not matched to a gene. Germline CDR1 is MNHEY and CDR2 is SMNVEV (reference sequence). The CDR3 protein is CASRTSGLAVAKNIQYF. CDR3 sequence (DNA): TGTGCCAGCAGAACCTCGGGACTAGCGGTAGCCAAAAACATTCAGTACTTC.

This chain links TRBV19 with TRBJ1-1, with a possible D match to TRBD1 (6 bases). V was cut by 4 bases and J by 1 base, with 10 bases left in between. Per germline, CDR1 LNHDA and CDR2 SQIVND (reference sequence). This CDR3 spans 14 amino acids. CDR3 sequence: CASSTSTGNTEAFF. The CDR3 DNA reads as TGTGCCAGTAGTACCTCGACAGGGAACACTGAAGCTTTCTTT.

The V gene is TRBV21-1, the J gene TRBJ1-2; the table assigns TRBD1, which was not confirmed against the DNA. TRBV21-1 has pseudogene status. This CDR3 contains 16 residues. The CDR3 reads CASSSRGTAANYGYTF. The CDR3 nucleotides are TGTGCCAGCAGCTCCAGAGGGACAGCTGCCAACTATGGCTACACCTTC.

J is TRBJ2-4 and V is TRBV7-2; TRBD2 is a possible D gene (5 bases). Germline V gives CDR1 SGHTA, CDR2 FQGNSA. The ends were cut back, 4 bases at V and 2 bases at J, with 15 bases in the middle. The CDR3 consists of 16 residues. The CDR3 loop is CASSSLGRFSKNIQYF. For the CDR3, the DNA is TGTGCCAGCAGCTCTCTTGGGAGATTTTCCAAAAACATTCAGTACTTC. The full variable domain, completed using reference TRBV7-2 and TRBJ2-4, is GAGVSQSPSNKVTEKGKDVELRCDPISGHTALYWYRQSLGQGLEFLIYFQGNSAPDKSGLPSDRFSAERTGGSVSTLTIQRTQQEDSAVYLCASSSLGRFSKNIQYFGAGTRLSVL.

The chain recombines TRBV7-2 with TRBJ1-4; the D gene is possibly TRBD1 (5 bases). CDR3 size: 15 residues. V lost 3 bases and J lost 3, with 11 bases in between. Germline V gene data show CDR1 as SGHTA and CDR2 as FQGNSA. CDR3 bases: TGTGCCAGCAGCTTGGGGGGGATTGCTAATGAAAAACTGTTTTTT. This sequence encodes CASSLGGIANEKLFF.

The chain carries TRBV2 and TRBJ2-1, with D possibly being TRBD2 (7 bases). Trimming stripped 5 bases from V and 0 bases from J, with 23 bases between. Germline CDR1 and CDR2: SNHLY and FYNNEI. The CDR3 spans 19 residues. CDR3 nucleotides: TGTGCCAGCAGTATCTACAGGGACTACATCTCAAGCTCCTACAATGAGCAGTTCTTC. Translated, it gives CASSIYRDYISSSYNEQFF. Full variable domain (missing parts from reference TRBV2 and TRBJ2-1): EPEVTQTPSHQVTQMGQEVILRCVPISNHLYFYWYRQILGQKVEFLVSFYNNEISEKSEIFDDQFSVERPDGSNFTLKIRSTKLEDSAMYFCASSIYRDYISSSYNEQFFGPGTRLTVL.

This chain links TRBV10-1 with TRBJ2-7; the D gene is possibly TRBD1 (6 bases). With 8 bases removed from V and 0 bases from J, the gap between germline ends came to 14 bases. The CDR3 loop spans 14 amino acids. CDR1 WNHNN and CDR2 SYGVQD come from the germline V gene (reference sequence). As DNA, the CDR3 is TGCGCCAGCCGACAGGATGGGAGCTCCTACGAGCAGTACGTC. Its protein is CASRQDGSSYEQYV.

A few counts support this clone. The CDR3 spells CASRTDRDTGELFF. The CDR3 coding sequence is TGTGCCAGCAGAACTGACAGGGACACCGGGGAGCTGTTTTTT. The V gene is TRBV5-5, the J gene TRBJ2-2; TRBD1 matches at 7 bases. Trimming at V came to 5 bases and at J to 3 bases, leaving 4 bases not matched to a gene. CDR1 SGHKS and CDR2 YYEKEE come from the germline V gene (reference sequence). The CDR3 has 14 amino acids. The variable domain in full, completed from reference TRBV5-5 and TRBJ2-2, reads DAGVTQSPTHLIKTRGQQVTLRCSPISGHKSVSWYQQVLGQGPQFIFQYYEKEERGRGNFPDRFSARQFPNYSSELNVNALLLGDSALYLCASRTDRDTGELFFGEGSRLTVL.

This chain uses TRBV27 with TRBJ1-3; a weak D match, TRBD1 (6 bases). The germline gives CDR1 MNHEY, CDR2 SMNVEV (reference sequence). This CDR3 has 15 amino acids. Trimming removed 3 bases from V and 1 base from J, with 10 bases in between. CDR3 DNA: TGTGCCAGCAGTTTGTCCAGGGGATCTGGAAACACCATATATTTT. Amino acids: CASSLSRGSGNTIYF.

The chain links TRBV2 to TRBJ2-3, with 9 bases lining up with TRBD2. Per germline, CDR1 SNHLY and CDR2 FYNNEI. V was pared by 7 bases and J by 4 bases, with 9 bases of the junction left unmatched. The CDR3 extends over 15 amino acids. The chain's CDR3 is CASTVAGARSDTQYF. The CDR3 nucleotides are TGTGCCAGCACCGTAGCGGGAGCGAGGTCAGATACGCAGTATTTT.

The CDR3 loop reads CASSLRSTGVAYGYTF. The DNA for the CDR3 is TGCGCCAGCAGCTTGCGCTCGACAGGGGTTGCCTATGGCTACACCTTC. The chain employs TRBV5-1 and TRBJ1-2; 8 nucleotides align to TRBD1. This CDR3 spans 16 amino acids. V shed 1 base and J 4 bases; nucleotides not matched to a gene: 9. Germline CDR1 reads SGHRS; CDR2 reads YFSETQ.

The rearrangement joins TRBV5-4 to TRBJ1-2; TRBD1 might be the D (6 bases). Germline V gives CDR1 SGHNT, CDR2 YYREEE (reference sequence). The CDR3 runs to 15 residues. The V gene lost 3 bases and the J gene lost 4 bases, with 16 bases spanning the gap. The CDR3: CASSSRTAAPYGYTF. The CDR3 DNA reads TGTGCCAGCAGCTCCCGGACAGCTGCCCCCTATGGCTACACCTTC.

This clone was seen a handful of times. V usage is TRBV6-5 and J usage is TRBJ1-1; 8 nucleotides agree with TRBD1. With V trimmed by 1 base and J by 4 bases, 5 bases remained unmatched. Germline CDR1 reads MNHEY; CDR2 reads SVGAGI. This CDR3 comprises 15 residues. The CDR3 loop is CASSYLDRATTEAFF. CDR3 sequence (DNA): TGTGCCAGCAGTTACTTGGACAGGGCGACCACTGAAGCTTTCTTT.

This clone appeared a few times. The chain is built from TRBV25-1 and TRBJ2-1; TRBD1 aligns across 11 bases. This CDR3 has 17 amino acids. Trimming took 4 bases from V and 8 from J; bases not matched to a gene: 13. Germline V gene lookup returns CDR1 MGHDK and CDR2 SYGVNS. CDR3 amino acids: CASSVLQGQGVSDEQFF. CDR3 DNA: TGTGCCAGCAGTGTATTACAGGGACAGGGGGTCTCGGATGAGCAGTTCTTC.

This chain joins TRBV28 and TRBJ1-5, with 8 bases aligning to TRBD1. The CDR3 is 14 residues long. V lost 5 bases to trimming and J lost 7 bases; unmatched junction nucleotides: 7. In germline, CDR1 is MDHEN, CDR2 SYDVKM. CDR3 coding DNA: TGTGCCAGCAGTAAGACAGGGGTAAAGCAGCCCCAGCATTTT. As protein: CASSKTGVKQPQHF.

This chain connects TRBV9 to TRBJ2-5, with a possible D match to TRBD1 (6 bases). The ends were cut back, 0 bases at V and 5 bases at J, with 11 bases in the middle. The V gene's germline CDR1 is SGDLS and CDR2 YYNGEE. The CDR3 loop spans 14 amino acids. This CDR3 is CASSVGQGRETQYF. The CDR3, as DNA: TGTGCCAGCAGCGTAGGCCAGGGGCGGGAGACCCAGTACTTC.

V and J are TRBV6-1 and TRBJ1-5; D possibly corresponds to TRBD1 (5 bases). The CDR3 loop spans 15 amino acids. Germline loops: CDR1 MNHNS, CDR2 SASEGT. With 3 bases removed from V and 2 bases from J, the gap between germline ends came to 11 bases. Here the CDR3 reads CASSEMTVGNQPQHF. CDR3 coding DNA: TGTGCCAGCAGTGAGATGACAGTGGGCAATCAGCCCCAGCATTTT.

The genes are TRBV10-1 and TRBJ1-4; no clear D. CDR1 and CDR2 from the germline V gene are WNHNN and SYGVQD (reference sequence). CDR3 size: 14 residues. V lost 3 bases and J lost 0, with 5 bases in between. As DNA, the CDR3 is TGCGCCAGCAGTGACGGGGCAACTAATGAAAAACTGTTTTTT. This gives the protein CASSDGATNEKLFF.

The V and J genes are TRBV28 and TRBJ2-1; D perhaps matches TRBD1 (5 bases). The CDR3 has 12 amino acids. The V end lost 4 bases, the J end lost 8 bases, and 9 bases lay between the germline ends. The germline gives CDR1 MDHEN, CDR2 SYDVKM. CDR3 region: CASSSLGHEQFF. DNA of the CDR3: TGTGCCAGCAGTTCATTGGGGCATGAGCAGTTCTTC.

The V and J genes are TRBV5-1 and TRBJ1-2; 7 positions agree with TRBD1. The CDR3 length is 13 residues. The germline V gene encodes CDR1 SGHRS and CDR2 YFSETQ. J lost 8 bases, V lost 2 bases, and 6 bases had no gene match. This chain's CDR3 is CASSFDREQGYTF. CDR3 coding DNA: TGCGCCAGCAGCTTCGACAGGGAACAGGGCTACACCTTC.